The 5 T cell receptor beta chains listed next were all sequenced from one sample in a study of patients and donors after allogeneic stem cell transplantation. TCRdb itself ran the RT-PCR reads through MiXCR, one entry per CDR3 protein. The data hold about 23,000 distinct CDR3 sequences, with about 30% observed a single time. The sample comprised blood, either unsorted or a sorted T cell fraction (not recorded which). Every receptor here comes from a human donor who was either an allogeneic HSCT recipient or a stem cell or donor lymphocyte infusion donor (not recorded which). It is not recorded whose cells these are; they may come from a transplant donor.

This rearrangement joins TRBV6-2 or TRBV6-3 to TRBJ1-5; D perhaps matches TRBD1 (5 bases). The CDR3 consists of 18 residues. V was cut by 4 bases and J by 0 bases, with 19 bases left in between. Germline V CDR1 and CDR2: MNHEY, SVGEGT. CDR3 sequence (DNA): TGTGCCAGCAGTTCCAACCGGAGGGGAGAAGGTAGCAATCAGCCCCAGCATTTT. It encodes CASSSNRRGEGSNQPQHF.

The table lists this clonotype with many counts. This chain joins TRBV12-3 or TRBV12-4 and TRBJ1-5; D is unclear. The CDR3 is 14 amino acids. The V end lost 2 bases, the J end lost 4 bases, and 9 bases lay between the germline ends. The CDR3 protein is CASSLWDWNQPQHF. The CDR3 DNA follows: TGTGCCAGCAGTTTATGGGATTGGAATCAGCCCCAGCATTTT.

The CDR3 protein is CASSPSITGELFF. The CDR3 nucleotides are TGTGCCAGCAGTCCCAGCATCACCGGGGAGCTGTTTTTT. The chain recombines TRBV12-3 or TRBV12-4 with TRBJ2-2; no definite D call. This CDR3 comprises 13 residues. The ends were cut back, 5 bases at V and 4 bases at J, with 8 bases in the middle.

The CDR3 here is CASSRGTSGYEQYF. The CDR3 nucleotides read TGCGCCAGCAGCCGAGGGACTAGCGGCTACGAGCAGTACTTC. This rearrangement joins TRBV4-3 to TRBJ2-7, with TRBD2 matching 11 bases. The J segment lost 3 bases and the V segment lost 4 bases, leaving 2 bases of the junction unmatched. This CDR3 has 14 amino acids. Germline assignment: CDR1 LGHNA and CDR2 YSLEER.

This clonotype rates as medium-sized (0.01 to 0.1%). The rearrangement uses TRBV7-2 and TRBJ2-7; 11 bases align to TRBD2. The length of the CDR3 is 15 residues. CDR1 is SGHTA and CDR2 is FQGNSA in the germline V gene. After removal of 2 bases from V and 4 bases from J, the junction contained 4 bases not matched to a gene. The CDR3 DNA reads TGTGCCAGCAGCTTATTTGGGACTAGCGGATACGAGCAGTACTTC. Its protein is CASSLFGTSGYEQYF.